A single sample is the source of the 14 T cell receptor beta chains below, sequenced in a study of T-cell memory formation after mild COVID-19. MiXCR was run by TCRdb on the 5' RACE reads, yielding one entry per CDR3 protein. The table lists 25,000 to 35,000 distinct CDR3 sequences, 7.4% of them singletons. The sample taken for sequencing was PBMCs or a T cell subset sorted from them (not recorded which). The origin of the receptors is an adult woman who had mild COVID-19 (a few samples of this study predate the infection). Cell type and time point are not known.

The chain is built from TRBV7-9 and TRBJ2-3; 9 positions agree with TRBD1. V trimming: 2 bases; J trimming: 4 bases; junction bases outside the gene matches: 4. This CDR3 comprises 15 residues. Germline V gene data show CDR1 as SEHNR and CDR2 as FQNEAQ (reference sequence). CDR3 protein: CASSLLTGGADTQYF. CDR3 coding DNA: TGTGCCAGCAGCTTATTGACAGGGGGGGCAGATACGCAGTATTTT.

Ten or more counts support this clonotype. V is TRBV5-1 and J is TRBJ2-2, with 11 nucleotides matching TRBD2. Germline V gene sequence: CDR1 SGHRS, CDR2 YFSETQ. This CDR3 contains 16 residues. V was clipped by 0 bases and J by 6 bases; unmatched bases: 4. DNA for the CDR3: TGCGCCAGCAGCTTGGTAGCGGGGGGGCCTTCCGGGGAGCTGTTTTTT. Translating gives CASSLVAGGPSGELFF.

Ten or more counts support this clonotype. The chain links TRBV12-3 or TRBV12-4 to TRBJ1-2; D call uncertain. V was cut by 5 bases and J by 7 bases, with 20 bases left in between. The CDR3 covers 15 residues. In DNA, the CDR3 is TGTGCCAGCAGTCCCAGGAGGGCGGGCGGAGGTGGCTACACCTTC. Protein product: CASSPRRAGGGGYTF.

In its sample, this clonotype was seen many times. The J gene is TRBJ2-6, the V gene TRBV9; unclear D gene. The germline V and J ends were trimmed by 0 bases and 4 bases, with 8 bases remaining between them. CDR3 length: 15 residues. Germline V CDR1 and CDR2: SGDLS, YYNGEE. CDR3 loop: CASSVAAAGANVLTF. The DNA for the CDR3 is TGTGCCAGCAGCGTAGCGGCAGCCGGGGCCAACGTCCTGACTTTC. Supplemented by reference TRBV9 and TRBJ2-6, the full variable domain reads DSGVTQTPKHLITATGQRVTLRCSPRSGDLSVYWYQQSLDQGLQFLIQYYNGEERAKGNILERFSAQQFPDLHSELNLSSLELGDSALYFCASSVAAAGANVLTFGAGSRLTVL.

About this clonotype itself: It may be a read error: a sequence one base away is much more abundant. The chain links TRBV9 to TRBJ2-7, with no clear D. CDR1 and CDR2 (germline): SGDLS, YYNGEE. The CDR3 length is 13 residues. V was pared by 0 bases and J by 6 bases, with 10 bases between. CDR3 sequence (DNA): TGTGCCAGCAGCGTAGCGGCCCTTTCCGAGCAGTACTTC. It specifies CASSVAALSEQYF.

This clonotype came up many times. The rearrangement links TRBV12-3 or TRBV12-4 to TRBJ2-3; no reliable D call. The CDR3 runs 18 residues. Trimming took off 3 bases at V and 0 bases at J, with 19 bases between the two ends. The DNA for the CDR3 is TGTGCCAGCAGTTTCATAGGCATGCTATCAGCTAGCACAGATACGCAGTATTTT. This gives the protein CASSFIGMLSASTDTQYF.

This clonotype was seen more than once but under ten times. The rearrangement joins TRBV3-1 to TRBJ1-2; 9 nucleotides align to TRBD1. CDR1 and CDR2 from the germline V gene are LGHDT and YNNKEL (reference sequence). V shed 3 bases, J shed 8 bases, and the junction held 19 bases outside the gene matches. CDR3 length: 18 amino acids. CDR3: CASSHEVRSGTGSVGYTF. In nucleotides, the CDR3 is TGTGCCAGCAGCCATGAGGTGCGGTCCGGGACAGGGAGTGTAGGCTACACCTTC.

This clonotype was seen more than once but under ten times. The chain has TRBV18 and TRBJ1-5; 7 bases map to TRBD1. The ends lost 3 bases at V and 4 bases at J; junction bases unmatched: 3. CDR1 and CDR2 from the germline V gene are KGHSH and LQKENI. This CDR3 spans 14 amino acids. CDR3 sequence: CASSPQQGNQPQHF. In DNA form, the CDR3 reads TGTGCCAGCTCACCCCAACAGGGGAATCAGCCCCAGCATTTT. Together with reference TRBV18 and TRBJ1-5, the CDR3 gives the full variable domain: NAGVMQNPRHLVRRRGQEARLRCSPMKGHSHVYWYRQLPEEGLKFMVYLQKENIIDESGMPKERFSAEFPKEGPSILRIQQVVRGDSAAYFCASSPQQGNQPQHFGDGTRLSIL.

At least ten counts were recorded for this clonotype. The V and J genes are TRBV12-3 or TRBV12-4 and TRBJ2-7; the D gene is possibly TRBD2 (5 bases). The CDR3 totals 11 residues. The V gene lost 4 bases and the J gene lost 4 bases, with 5 bases spanning the gap. The CDR3: CASSSGYEQYF. In DNA, the CDR3 is TGTGCCAGCAGTTCGGGGTACGAGCAGTACTTC.

This rearrangement joins TRBV11-2 to TRBJ2-1; D gene ambiguous. V gave up 3 bases and J gave up 8 bases, with 17 bases separating them. The germline gives CDR1 SGHAT, CDR2 FQNNGV. The CDR3 runs to 15 residues. CDR3 region: CASSFSKHGLDEQFF. The CDR3 coding sequence is TGTGCCAGCAGCTTCAGTAAACACGGGTTGGATGAGCAGTTCTTC.

This clonotype was counted at least ten times. The chain couples TRBV7-9 to TRBJ1-4; D uncertain. Trimming pared 5 bases from V and 0 bases from J, leaving 10 bases between. CDR3 length: 15 residues. Per the germline V gene, CDR1 is SEHNR and CDR2 is FQNEAQ (reference sequence). The CDR3 reads CASSARLTTNEKLFF. CDR3 DNA: TGTGCCAGCAGCGCGCGACTCACAACTAATGAAAAACTGTTTTTT.

V usage is TRBV3-1 and J usage is TRBJ2-3; TRBD1 matches 9 bases. From germline, CDR1 is LGHDT and CDR2 YNNKEL (reference sequence). The CDR3 has 15 residues. The ends lost 5 bases at V and 6 bases at J; junction bases unmatched: 9. The CDR3 region is CASSIRDRAHDTQYF. In nucleotides, the CDR3 is TGTGCCAGCAGCATACGGGACAGGGCGCACGATACGCAGTATTTT.

This clonotype was detected ten times or more. The genes are TRBV6-6 and TRBJ1-2; the D is unclear. There are 10 residues in the CDR3. CDR1 is MNHNY, CDR2 SVGAGI, per germline (reference sequence). The V and J ends lost 8 bases and 8 bases respectively, with 9 bases between them. CDR3 sequence (DNA): TGTGCCAGCCGGGCCAGAGGCTACACCTTC. Protein product: CASRARGYTF.

This clonotype occurred many times. The V and J genes are TRBV20-1 and TRBJ2-7, with TRBD1 matching 8 bases. Germline-derived CDR1 and CDR2 are DFQATT and SNEGSKA (reference sequence). V dropped 4 bases and J dropped 6; count of bases not matched to a gene: 11. The CDR3 contains 14 residues. The CDR3 spells CSANSGGPLSEQYF. The DNA for the CDR3 is TGCAGTGCTAATTCAGGGGGCCCTTTGAGCGAGCAGTACTTC.